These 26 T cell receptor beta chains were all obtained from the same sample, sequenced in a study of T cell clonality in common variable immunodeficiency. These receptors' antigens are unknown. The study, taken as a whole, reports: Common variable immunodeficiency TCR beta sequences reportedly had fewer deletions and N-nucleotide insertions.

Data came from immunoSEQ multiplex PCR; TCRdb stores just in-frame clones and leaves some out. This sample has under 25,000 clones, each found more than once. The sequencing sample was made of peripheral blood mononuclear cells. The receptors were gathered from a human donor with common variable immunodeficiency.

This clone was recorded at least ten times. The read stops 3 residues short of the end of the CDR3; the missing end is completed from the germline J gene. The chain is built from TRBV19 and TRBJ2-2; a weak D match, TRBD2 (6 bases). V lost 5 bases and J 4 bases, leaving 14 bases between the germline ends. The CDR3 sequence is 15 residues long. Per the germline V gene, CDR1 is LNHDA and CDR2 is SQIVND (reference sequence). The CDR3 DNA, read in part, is TGTGCCAGTAGTCTGGCTAGCGCTTTCACCGGGGAG. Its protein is CASSLASAFTGE. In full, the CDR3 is CASSLASAFTGELFF.

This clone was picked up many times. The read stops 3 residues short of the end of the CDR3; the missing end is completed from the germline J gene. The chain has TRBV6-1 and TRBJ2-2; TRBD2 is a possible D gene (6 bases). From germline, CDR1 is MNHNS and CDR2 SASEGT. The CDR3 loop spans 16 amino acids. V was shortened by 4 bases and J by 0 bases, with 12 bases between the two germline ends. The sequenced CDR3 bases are TGTGCCAGCAGTGGGCGGGGATTAGCGAACACCGGGGAG. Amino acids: CASSGRGLANTGE. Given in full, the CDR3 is CASSGRGLANTGELFF.

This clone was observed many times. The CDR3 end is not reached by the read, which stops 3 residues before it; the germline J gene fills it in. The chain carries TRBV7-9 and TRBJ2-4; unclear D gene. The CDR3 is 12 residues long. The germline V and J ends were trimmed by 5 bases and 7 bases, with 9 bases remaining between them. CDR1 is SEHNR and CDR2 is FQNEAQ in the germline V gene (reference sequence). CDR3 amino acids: CASSRRSNIQYF. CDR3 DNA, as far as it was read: TGTGCCAGCAGCCGTCGTTCGAACATT.

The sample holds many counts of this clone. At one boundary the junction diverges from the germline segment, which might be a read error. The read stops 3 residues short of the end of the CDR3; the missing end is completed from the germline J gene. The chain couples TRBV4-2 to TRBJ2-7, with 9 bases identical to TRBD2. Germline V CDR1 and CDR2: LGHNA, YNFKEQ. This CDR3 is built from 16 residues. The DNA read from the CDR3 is TGCGCCAGCAGCCAAGAGGCACTAGCGGGCTCCTACGAG. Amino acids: CASSQEALAGSYE. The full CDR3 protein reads CASSQEALAGSYEQYF.

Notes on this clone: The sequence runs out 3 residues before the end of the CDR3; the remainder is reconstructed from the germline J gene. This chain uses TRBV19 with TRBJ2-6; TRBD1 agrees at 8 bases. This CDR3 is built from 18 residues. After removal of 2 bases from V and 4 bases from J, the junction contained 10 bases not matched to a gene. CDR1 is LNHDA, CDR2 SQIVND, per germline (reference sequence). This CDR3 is CASSIQGAVFAGANVLTF. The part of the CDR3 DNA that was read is TGTGCCAGTAGTATACAGGGGGCAGTTTTTGCGGGGGCCAACGTC.

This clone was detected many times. Partial CDR3 DNA: TGTGCCAGCGGGGGGACCGCCACTTCGACCGGCGCG. This gives the protein CASGGTATSTGA. The full CDR3 reads CASGGTATSTGAQYF. The chain joins TRBV2 to TRBJ2-3, with a tentative D call TRBD2 (6 bases). The DNA ends 3 residues before the CDR3 does, and the rest of the CDR3 is filled in from the germline J gene. CDR3 length: 15 residues. Germline V CDR1 and CDR2: SNHLY, FYNNEI. The variable domain in full, with the rest retrieved from reference TRBV2 and TRBJ2-3, is EPEVTQTPSHQVTQMGQEVILRCVPISNHLYFYWYRQILGQKVEFLVSFYNNEISEKSEIFDDQFSVERPDGSNFTLKIRSTKLEDSAMYFCASGGTATSTGAQYFGPGTRLTVL.

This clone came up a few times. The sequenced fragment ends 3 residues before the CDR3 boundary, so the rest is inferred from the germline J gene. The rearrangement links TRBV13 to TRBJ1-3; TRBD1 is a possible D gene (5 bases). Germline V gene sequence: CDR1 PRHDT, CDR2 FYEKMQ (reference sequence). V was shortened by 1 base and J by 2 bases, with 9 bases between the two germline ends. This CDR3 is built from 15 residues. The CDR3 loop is CASSLDRTAGNTIYF. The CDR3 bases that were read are TGTGCCAGCAGCTTAGACAGGACGGCTGGAAACACC.

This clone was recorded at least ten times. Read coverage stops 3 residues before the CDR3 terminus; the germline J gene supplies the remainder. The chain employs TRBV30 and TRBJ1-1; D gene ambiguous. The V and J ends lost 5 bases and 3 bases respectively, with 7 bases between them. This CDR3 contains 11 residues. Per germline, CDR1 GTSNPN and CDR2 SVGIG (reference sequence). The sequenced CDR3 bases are TGTGCCTGGGTTCTTTACACTGAA. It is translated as CAWVLYTE. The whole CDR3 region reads CAWVLYTEAFF.

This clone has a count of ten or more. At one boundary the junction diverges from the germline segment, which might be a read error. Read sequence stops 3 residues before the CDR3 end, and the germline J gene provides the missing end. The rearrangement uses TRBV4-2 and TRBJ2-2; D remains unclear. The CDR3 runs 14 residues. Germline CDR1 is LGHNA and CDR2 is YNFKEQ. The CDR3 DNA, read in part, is TGCGCCAGCAGCCAAGTATTAAACACCGGGGAG. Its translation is CASSQVLNTGE. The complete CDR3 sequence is CASSQVLNTGELFF.

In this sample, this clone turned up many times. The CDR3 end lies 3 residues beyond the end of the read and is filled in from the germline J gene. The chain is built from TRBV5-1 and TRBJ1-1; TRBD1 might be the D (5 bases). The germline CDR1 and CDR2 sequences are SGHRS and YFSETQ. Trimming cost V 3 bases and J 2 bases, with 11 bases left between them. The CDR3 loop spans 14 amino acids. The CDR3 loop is CASSSGIANTEAFF. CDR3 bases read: TGCGCCAGCAGCTCAGGGATCGCCAACACTGAA.

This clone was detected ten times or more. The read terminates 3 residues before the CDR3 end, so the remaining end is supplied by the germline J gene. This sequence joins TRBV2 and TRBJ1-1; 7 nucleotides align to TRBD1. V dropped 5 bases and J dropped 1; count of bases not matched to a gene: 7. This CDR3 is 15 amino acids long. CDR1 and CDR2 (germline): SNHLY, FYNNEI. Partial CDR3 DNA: TGTGCCAGCAGTTCTAGGACAGGCGGGAACACTGAA. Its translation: CASSSRTGGNTE. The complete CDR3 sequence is CASSSRTGGNTEAFF.

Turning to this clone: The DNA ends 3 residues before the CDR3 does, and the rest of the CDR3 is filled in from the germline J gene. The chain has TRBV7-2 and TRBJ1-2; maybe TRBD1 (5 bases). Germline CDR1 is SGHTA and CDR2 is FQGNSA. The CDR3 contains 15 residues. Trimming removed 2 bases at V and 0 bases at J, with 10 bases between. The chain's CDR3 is CASSLRGGANYGYTF. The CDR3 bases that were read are TGTGCCAGCAGCTTACGGGGGGGGGCTAACTATGGC.

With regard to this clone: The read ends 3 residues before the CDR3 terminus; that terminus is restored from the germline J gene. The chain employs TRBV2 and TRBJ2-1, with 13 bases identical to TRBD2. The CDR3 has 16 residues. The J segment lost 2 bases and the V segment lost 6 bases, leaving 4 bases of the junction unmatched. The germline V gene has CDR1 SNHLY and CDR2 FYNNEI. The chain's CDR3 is CASRLLAGGTYNEQFF. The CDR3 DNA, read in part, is TGTGCCAGCAGGTTACTAGCGGGGGGGACCTACAATGAG.

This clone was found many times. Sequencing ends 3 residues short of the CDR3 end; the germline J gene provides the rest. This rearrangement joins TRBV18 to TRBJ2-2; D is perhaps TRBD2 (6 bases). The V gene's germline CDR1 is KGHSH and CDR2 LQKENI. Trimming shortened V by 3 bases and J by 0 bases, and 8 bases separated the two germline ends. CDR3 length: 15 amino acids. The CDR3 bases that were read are TGTGCCAGCTCACCGGGACTTCCGAACACCGGGGAG. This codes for CASSPGLPNTGE. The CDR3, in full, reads CASSPGLPNTGELFF. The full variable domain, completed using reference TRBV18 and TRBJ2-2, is NAGVMQNPRHLVRRRGQEARLRCSPMKGHSHVYWYRQLPEEGLKFMVYLQKENIIDESGMPKERFSAEFPKEGPSILRIQQVVRGDSAAYFCASSPGLPNTGELFFGEGSRLTVL.

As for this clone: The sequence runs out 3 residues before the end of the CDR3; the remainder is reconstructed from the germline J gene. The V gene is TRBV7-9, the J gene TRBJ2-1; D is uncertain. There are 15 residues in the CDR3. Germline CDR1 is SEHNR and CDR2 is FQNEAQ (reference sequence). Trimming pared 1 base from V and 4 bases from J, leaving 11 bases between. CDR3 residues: CASSLDPRAYNEQFF. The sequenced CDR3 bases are TGTGCCAGCAGCTTAGACCCGCGTGCATACAATGAG.

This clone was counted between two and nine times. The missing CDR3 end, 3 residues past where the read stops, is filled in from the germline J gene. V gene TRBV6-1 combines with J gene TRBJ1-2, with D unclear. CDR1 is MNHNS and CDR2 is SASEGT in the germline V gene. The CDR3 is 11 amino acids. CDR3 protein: CASSESLGYTF. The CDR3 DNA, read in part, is TGTGCCAGCAGTGAATCTTTGGGC.

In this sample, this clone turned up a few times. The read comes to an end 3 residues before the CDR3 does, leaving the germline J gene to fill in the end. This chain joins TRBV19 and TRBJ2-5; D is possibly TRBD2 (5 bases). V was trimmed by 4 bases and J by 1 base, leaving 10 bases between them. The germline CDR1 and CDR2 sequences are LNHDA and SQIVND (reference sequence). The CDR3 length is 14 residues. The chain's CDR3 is CASSTRTGQETQYF. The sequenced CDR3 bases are TGTGCCAGTAGTACCAGGACTGGCCAAGAGACC.

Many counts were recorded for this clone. The CDR3 DNA, read in part, is TGCAGCGCTGTGGACAGATCTGGGGCCAACGTC. Translated, it gives CSAVDRSGANV. In full, the CDR3 is CSAVDRSGANVLTF. The rearrangement uses TRBV29-1 and TRBJ2-6; the D gene is possibly TRBD1 (6 bases). With the read ending 3 residues before the CDR3 end, the germline J gene is used to fill in that end. V was shortened by 7 bases and J by 1 base, with 11 bases between the two germline ends. This CDR3 is 14 amino acids long. The germline gives CDR1 SQVTM, CDR2 ANQGSEA.

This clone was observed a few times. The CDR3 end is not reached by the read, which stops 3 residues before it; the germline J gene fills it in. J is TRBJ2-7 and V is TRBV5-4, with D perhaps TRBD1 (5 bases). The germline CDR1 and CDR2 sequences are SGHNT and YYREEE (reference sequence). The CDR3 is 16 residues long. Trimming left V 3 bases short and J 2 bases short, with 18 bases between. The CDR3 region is CASSSNGQTVPYEQYF. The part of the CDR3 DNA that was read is TGTGCCAGCAGCTCTAATGGGCAGACAGTTCCCTACGAG.

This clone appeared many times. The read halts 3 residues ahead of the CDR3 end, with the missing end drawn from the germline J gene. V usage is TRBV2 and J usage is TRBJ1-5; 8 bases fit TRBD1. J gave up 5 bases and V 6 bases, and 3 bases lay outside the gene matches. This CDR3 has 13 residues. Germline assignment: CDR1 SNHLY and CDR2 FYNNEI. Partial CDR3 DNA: TGTGCCAGCAGAGAGACAGGGGATCAGCCC. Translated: CASRETGDQP. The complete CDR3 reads CASRETGDQPQHF.

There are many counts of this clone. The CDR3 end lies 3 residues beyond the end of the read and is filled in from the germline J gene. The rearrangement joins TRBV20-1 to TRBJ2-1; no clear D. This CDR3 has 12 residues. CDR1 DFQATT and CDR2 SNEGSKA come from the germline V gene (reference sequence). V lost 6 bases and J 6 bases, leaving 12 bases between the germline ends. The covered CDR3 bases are TGCAGTGCCCCTTTAGTGGTCAATGAG. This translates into CSAPLVVNE. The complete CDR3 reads CSAPLVVNEQFF.

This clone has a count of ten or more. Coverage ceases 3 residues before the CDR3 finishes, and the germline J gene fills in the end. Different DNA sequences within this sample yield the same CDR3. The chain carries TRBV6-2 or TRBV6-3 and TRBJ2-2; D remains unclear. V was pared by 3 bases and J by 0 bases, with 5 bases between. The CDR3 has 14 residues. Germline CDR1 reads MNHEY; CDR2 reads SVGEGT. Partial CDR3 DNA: TGTGCCAGCAGTTATCCCTCGAACACCGGGGAG. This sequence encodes CASSYPSNTGE. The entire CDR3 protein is CASSYPSNTGELFF.

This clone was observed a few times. CDR3 DNA (partial): TGCGCCAGCAGCTTGGGAGTACTCACCTACGAG. This gives the protein CASSLGVLTYE. The whole CDR3 sequence is CASSLGVLTYEQYF. The J gene is TRBJ2-7, the V gene TRBV5-1; D uncertain. From the germline J gene comes the end of the CDR3, since the read stops 3 residues before it. Between the trimmed V and J ends, which lost 0 bases and 2 bases, there was a span of 9 bases. Looked up from germline, CDR1 is SGHRS and CDR2 is YFSETQ. The CDR3 runs to 14 residues. Combining the CDR3 with reference TRBV5-1 and TRBJ2-7 gives the whole variable domain KAGVTQTPRYLIKTRGQQVTLSCSPISGHRSVSWYQQTPGQGLQFLFEYFSETQRNKGNFPGRFSGRQFSNSRSEMNVSTLELGDSALYLCASSLGVLTYEQYFGPGTRLTVT.

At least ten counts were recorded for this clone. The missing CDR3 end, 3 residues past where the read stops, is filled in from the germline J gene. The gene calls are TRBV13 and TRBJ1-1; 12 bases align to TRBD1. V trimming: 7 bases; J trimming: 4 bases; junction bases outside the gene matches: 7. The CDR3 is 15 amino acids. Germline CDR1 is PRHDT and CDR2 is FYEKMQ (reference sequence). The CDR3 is CASKTGQGAITEAFF. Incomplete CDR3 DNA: TGTGCCAGCAAAACGGGACAGGGGGCAATCACTGAA.

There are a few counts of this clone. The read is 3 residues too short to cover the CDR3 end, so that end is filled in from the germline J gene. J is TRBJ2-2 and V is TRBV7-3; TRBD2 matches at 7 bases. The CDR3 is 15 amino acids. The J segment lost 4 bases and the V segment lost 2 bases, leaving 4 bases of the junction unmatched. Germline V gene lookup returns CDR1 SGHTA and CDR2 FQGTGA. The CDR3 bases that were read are TGTGCCAGCAGCTTAGGGGGGGGGACCACCGGGGAG. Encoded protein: CASSLGGGTTGE. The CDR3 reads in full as CASSLGGGTTGELFF.

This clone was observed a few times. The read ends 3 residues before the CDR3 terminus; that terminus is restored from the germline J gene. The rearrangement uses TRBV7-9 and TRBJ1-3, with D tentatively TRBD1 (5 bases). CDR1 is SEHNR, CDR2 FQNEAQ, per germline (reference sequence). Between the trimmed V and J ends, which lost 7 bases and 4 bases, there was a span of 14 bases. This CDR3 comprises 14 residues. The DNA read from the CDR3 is TGTGCCAGCACGGGGGTCGACTTAGGAAACACC. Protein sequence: CASTGVDLGNT. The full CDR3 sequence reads CASTGVDLGNTIYF.